This entry lists 30 T cell receptor beta chains sequenced from one sample in a study of T cell changes during pregnancy in multiple sclerosis. Data came from immunoSEQ multiplex PCR; TCRdb stores just in-frame clones and leaves some out. The sample lists about 54,000 clones, about 90% occurring once. The sequencing here drew on peripheral blood, taken after pregnancy. All receptors come from a female donor in good health, enrolled as a control in a pregnancy study.

CDR3 DNA: TGTGCCAGCTCACCCTTGGGTCGTTTAGCGGGGTTCAACGAGCAGTACTTC. Its translation: CASSPLGRLAGFNEQYF. The gene calls are TRBV18 and TRBJ2-7, with 8 bases that match TRBD2. Germline loops: CDR1 KGHSH, CDR2 LQKENI. This CDR3 is built from 17 residues. V lost 3 bases, J lost 5 bases, and 15 bases stayed unmatched.

The rearrangement uses TRBV9 and TRBJ1-3; D is undetermined. V dropped 4 bases and J dropped 2 bases, with 13 bases sitting between them. The germline V gene has CDR1 SGDLS and CDR2 YYNGEE. CDR3 length: 15 amino acids. CDR3 bases: TGTGCCAGCAGCCCCCACGGGAGGCCTGGAAACACCATATATTTT. As protein: CASSPHGRPGNTIYF.

The chain combines TRBV30 with TRBJ2-3; 12 nucleotides match TRBD2. Unmatched junction bases numbered 4, after V lost 2 bases and J lost 4 bases. CDR1 GTSNPN and CDR2 SVGIG come from the germline V gene (reference sequence). The CDR3 is made up of 15 amino acids. The chain's CDR3 is CAWSQLAGGPDTQYF. The CDR3 DNA reads TGTGCCTGGAGTCAACTAGCGGGAGGACCAGATACGCAGTATTTT.

This chain connects TRBV27 to TRBJ2-5; 14 nucleotides agree with TRBD2. J gave up 4 bases and V 2 bases, and 9 bases lay outside the gene matches. The CDR3 extends over 18 amino acids. Germline values: CDR1 MNHEY, CDR2 SMNVEV (reference sequence). The CDR3 loop reads CASSLLGTSGSRRETQYF. DNA of the CDR3: TGTGCCAGCAGTTTACTAGGGACTAGCGGGAGTAGAAGAGAGACCCAGTACTTC.

The chain couples TRBV5-6 to TRBJ1-3, with unresolved D. The V gene lost 5 bases and the J gene lost 4 bases, with 10 bases spanning the gap. CDR3 length: 13 amino acids. Per germline, CDR1 SGHDT and CDR2 YYEEEE. The CDR3: CASRSGAGNTIYF. The CDR3 DNA sequence: TGTGCCAGCAGATCCGGAGCGGGAAACACCATATATTTT.

The chain has TRBV4-2 and TRBJ2-7; weak D call: TRBD1 (5 bases). Germline loops: CDR1 LGHNA, CDR2 YNFKEQ. V lost 0 bases to trimming and J lost 2 bases, with 8 bases between them. The CDR3 sequence is 14 residues long. The CDR3 nucleotides are TGTGCCAGCAGCCAAGATGTGGGGCCCTACGAGCAGTACTTC. Translating gives CASSQDVGPYEQYF.

The chain has TRBV4-1 and TRBJ2-3; a weak D match, TRBD1 (6 bases). The CDR3 loop spans 16 amino acids. Trimming cost V 4 bases and J 1 base, with 15 bases left between them. The V gene's germline CDR1 is MGHRA and CDR2 YSYEKL. The CDR3 nucleotides are TGCGCCAGCAGCCCTGAGGGGCAGGGGCGCACAGATACGCAGTATTTT. Translating it yields CASSPEGQGRTDTQYF.

This clone was detected only once. The rearrangement links TRBV19 to TRBJ2-7, with 9 bases matching TRBD2. The CDR3 sequence is 15 residues long. CDR1 and CDR2 (germline): LNHDA, SQIVND (reference sequence). The V segment lost 8 bases and the J segment 6 bases; nucleotides outside the gene matches: 14. CDR3 protein: CASSRRGGRAFEQYF. DNA for the CDR3: TGTGCCAGTTCGCGGCGGGGCGGGAGGGCCTTCGAGCAGTACTTC.

The J gene is TRBJ2-7, the V gene TRBV2; 8 nucleotides agree with TRBD2. The V segment lost 8 bases and the J segment 2 bases; nucleotides outside the gene matches: 5. The CDR3 covers 13 residues. CDR1 is SNHLY, CDR2 FYNNEI, per germline. The chain's CDR3 is CASREGPAYEQYF. CDR3 DNA: TGTGCCAGCCGGGAGGGACCCGCCTACGAGCAGTACTTC.

The chain carries TRBV29-1 and TRBJ2-6; D is unresolved. The CDR3 runs to 15 residues. Germline assignment: CDR1 SQVTM and CDR2 ANQGSEA. The V and J ends lost 4 bases and 0 bases respectively, with 10 bases between them. CDR3 DNA: TGCAGCGTTGGTGTTTCGTACTCTGGGGCCAACGTCCTGACTTTC. Its translation: CSVGVSYSGANVLTF.

V gene TRBV28 combines with J gene TRBJ2-3; 7 bases align to TRBD1. Trimming at V came to 4 bases and at J to 3 bases, leaving 4 bases not matched to a gene. Germline-derived CDR1 and CDR2 are MDHEN and SYDVKM. This CDR3 is built from 14 residues. The CDR3 here is CASSYSTGTDTQYF. The CDR3 DNA is TGTGCCAGCAGTTACTCGACAGGGACAGATACGCAGTATTTT.

This clone was observed once. This chain connects TRBV6-1 to TRBJ1-5, with 7 nucleotides matching TRBD1. J lost 5 bases, V lost 5 bases, and 3 bases had no gene match. Germline V gene sequence: CDR1 MNHNS, CDR2 SASEGT. CDR3 size: 13 residues. Here the CDR3 DNA reads TGTGCCAGCAGTCAACAGGGGTATCAGCCCCAGCATTTT. It encodes CASSQQGYQPQHF.

CDR3 DNA sequence: TGCGCCAGCAGGGAGAAGGACAGGGGGGACGGCTACACCTTC. Its protein is CASREKDRGDGYTF. This sequence joins TRBV5-1 and TRBJ1-2; TRBD1 matches 10 bases. Germline V CDR1 and CDR2: SGHRS, YFSETQ. This CDR3 spans 14 amino acids. V dropped 5 bases and J dropped 8; count of bases not matched to a gene: 9.

This chain connects TRBV4-2 to TRBJ2-3, with 14 positions matching TRBD2. CDR1 is LGHNA and CDR2 is YNFKEQ in the germline V gene. The CDR3 is 15 amino acids. V lost 4 bases to trimming and J lost 5 bases; unmatched junction nucleotides: 2. The chain's CDR3 is CASSRLAGGQDTQYF. The CDR3 nucleotides read TGTGCCAGCAGCCGACTAGCGGGGGGGCAAGATACGCAGTATTTT.

The chain has TRBV6-6 and TRBJ2-5; 10 bases map to TRBD2. This CDR3 contains 14 residues. Germline V lookup: CDR1 MNHNY, CDR2 SVGAGI (reference sequence). V was pared by 6 bases and J by 5 bases, with 6 bases of the junction left unmatched. The CDR3 bases are TGTGCCAGCAGAATAGCGGGAGGCCGGGAGACCCAGTACTTC. Its protein product is CASRIAGGRETQYF.

The table lists this clone with a few counts. V is TRBV5-1 and J is TRBJ1-1; 7 nucleotides agree with TRBD1. Germline V gene lookup returns CDR1 SGHRS and CDR2 YFSETQ. This CDR3 spans 15 amino acids. J was trimmed by 5 bases and V by 5 bases; bases with no gene match: 12. The CDR3 protein is CASRDVRQGETEAFF. In nucleotides, the CDR3 is TGCGCCAGCAGGGACGTTCGACAGGGCGAAACTGAAGCTTTCTTT. The complete variable domain, with remaining parts taken from reference TRBV5-1 and TRBJ1-1, reads KAGVTQTPRYLIKTRGQQVTLSCSPISGHRSVSWYQQTPGQGLQFLFEYFSETQRNKGNFPGRFSGRQFSNSRSEMNVSTLELGDSALYLCASRDVRQGETEAFFGQGTRLTVV.

This rearrangement joins TRBV9 to TRBJ2-1; 7 positions agree with TRBD1. The CDR3 has 17 residues. V dropped 0 bases and J dropped 0; count of bases not matched to a gene: 6. Germline values: CDR1 SGDLS, CDR2 YYNGEE. The CDR3 coding sequence is TGTGCCAGCAGCGTAGCGCCAGGGGGTCGCTCCTACAATGAGCAGTTCTTC. This translates into CASSVAPGGRSYNEQFF.

This clone was observed a few times. The chain carries TRBV7-2 and TRBJ2-4, with a tentative D call TRBD2 (7 bases). This CDR3 comprises 17 residues. Germline assignment: CDR1 SGHTA and CDR2 FQGNSA. V lost 2 bases and J lost 6, with 20 bases in between. DNA for the CDR3: TGTGCCAGCAGCTTATCGGGCCCGGGGGGCTGGGGAAACATTCAGTACTTC. The encoded protein is CASSLSGPGGWGNIQYF.

V is TRBV7-9 and J is TRBJ1-4; perhaps TRBD1 as D (5 bases). V was trimmed by 5 bases and J by 7 bases, leaving 17 bases between them. The CDR3 runs to 15 residues. Germline-derived CDR1 and CDR2 are SEHNR and FQNEAQ (reference sequence). The CDR3 loop reads CASSRIERGGEKLFF. For the CDR3, the DNA is TGTGCCAGCAGCCGCATCGAGCGGGGGGGTGAAAAACTGTTTTTT.

The chain couples TRBV28 to TRBJ2-1; D may be TRBD1 (6 bases). CDR1 is MDHEN and CDR2 is SYDVKM in the germline V gene. The CDR3 extends over 19 amino acids. The V and J ends lost 5 bases and 0 bases respectively, with 23 bases between them. The CDR3 region is CASSPTTGPNRGSYNEQFF. CDR3 DNA: TGTGCCAGCAGTCCCACGACAGGCCCGAATCGGGGCTCCTACAATGAGCAGTTCTTC. Supplemented by reference TRBV28 and TRBJ2-1, the full variable domain reads DVKVTQSSRYLVKRTGEKVFLECVQDMDHENMFWYRQDPGLGLRLIYFSYDVKMKEKGDIPEGYSVSREKKERFSLILESASTNQTSMYLCASSPTTGPNRGSYNEQFFGPGTRLTVL.

The chain joins TRBV4-2 to TRBJ2-7; D possibly corresponds to TRBD2 (7 bases). The germline V gene has CDR1 LGHNA and CDR2 YNFKEQ. This CDR3 has 17 amino acids. Trimming took off 1 base at V and 1 base at J, with 17 bases between the two ends. This chain's CDR3 is CASSQVLEGGSSYEQYF. The CDR3 DNA follows: TGTGCCAGCAGCCAAGTCCTCGAGGGGGGGTCATCCTACGAGCAGTACTTC.

The CDR3 nucleotides are TGTGCCAGTTGTCGTGGGACTTGGGGACAGGGTAACTATGGCTACACCTTC. This encodes CASCRGTWGQGNYGYTF. V gene TRBV19 combines with J gene TRBJ1-2, with 9 bases lining up with TRBD1. The CDR3 spans 17 residues. CDR1 is LNHDA, CDR2 SQIVND, per germline (reference sequence). V was pared by 8 bases and J by 1 base, with 14 bases of the junction left unmatched.

The V gene is TRBV20-1, the J gene TRBJ1-1; 9 bases line up with TRBD1. The CDR3 extends over 11 amino acids. V trimming: 8 bases; J trimming: 11 bases; junction bases outside the gene matches: 9. Germline V gene sequence: CDR1 DFQATT, CDR2 SNEGSKA (reference sequence). The DNA of the CDR3 is TGCAGTCAGGGGGGCGGACAGGGGGCTTTCTTT. Encoded protein: CSQGGGQGAFF.

V is TRBV6-5 and J is TRBJ1-2; 7 nucleotides line up with TRBD1. The J segment lost 1 base and the V segment lost 5 bases, leaving 4 bases of the junction unmatched. CDR1 is MNHEY, CDR2 SVGAGI, per germline. CDR3 length: 14 residues. The CDR3 region is CASSRTGNNYGYTF. The CDR3, as DNA: TGTGCCAGCAGTCGGACAGGCAATAACTATGGCTACACCTTC.

The chain uses TRBV27 and TRBJ2-3; tentatively, D is TRBD1 (6 bases). The length of the CDR3 is 15 residues. Germline V gene sequence: CDR1 MNHEY, CDR2 SMNVEV (reference sequence). Trimming left V 2 bases short and J 6 bases short, with 15 bases between. CDR3 in amino acids: CASSLLQGRGDTQYF. For the CDR3, the DNA is TGTGCCAGCAGTTTACTACAGGGACGAGGGGATACGCAGTATTTT.

V usage is TRBV7-2 and J usage is TRBJ2-2; 7 bases are a match to TRBD1. CDR1 SGHTA and CDR2 FQGNSA come from the germline V gene. The CDR3 totals 14 residues. Losses at the gene ends were 5 bases for V and 7 bases for J; bases not matched to a gene: 7. CDR3 bases: TGTGCCAGCAGCAGCACCAGGGGGAACGGGGAGCTGTTTTTT. It is translated as CASSSTRGNGELFF.

The rearrangement joins TRBV5-4 to TRBJ1-2, with 10 positions matching TRBD1. In germline, CDR1 is SGHNT, CDR2 YYREEE (reference sequence). Unmatched junction bases numbered 1, after V lost 3 bases and J lost 5 bases. CDR3 length: 13 residues. The CDR3 bases are TGTGCCAGCAGCTCGGGACAGGGGTATGGCTACACCTTC. Amino acids: CASSSGQGYGYTF.

This sequence joins TRBV9 and TRBJ2-7; D possibly corresponds to TRBD1 (6 bases). V was cut by 0 bases and J by 0 bases, with 7 bases left in between. Germline-derived CDR1 and CDR2 are SGDLS and YYNGEE. The CDR3 covers 14 residues. This CDR3 is CASSVEGDSYEQYF. CDR3 sequence (DNA): TGTGCCAGCAGCGTAGAGGGGGACTCCTACGAGCAGTACTTC. Filled out from reference TRBV9 and TRBJ2-7, the complete variable domain reads DSGVTQTPKHLITATGQRVTLRCSPRSGDLSVYWYQQSLDQGLQFLIQYYNGEERAKGNILERFSAQQFPDLHSELNLSSLELGDSALYFCASSVEGDSYEQYFGPGTRLTVT.

V usage is TRBV5-1 and J usage is TRBJ1-6; D is ambiguous. In germline, CDR1 is SGHRS, CDR2 YFSETQ. The CDR3 extends over 16 amino acids. Trimming left V 1 base short and J 6 bases short, with 14 bases between. This CDR3 is CASSLTRSGSNSPLHF. The CDR3, as DNA: TGCGCCAGCAGCTTGACACGGAGCGGGAGTAATTCACCCCTCCACTTT.

The rearrangement joins TRBV11-2 to TRBJ1-3, with a tentative D call TRBD1 (5 bases). The V and J ends lost 5 bases and 0 bases respectively, with 11 bases between them. This CDR3 comprises 15 residues. Germline lookup yields CDR1 SGHAT and CDR2 FQNNGV. CDR3 protein: CASSRQPSSGNTIYF. The CDR3 DNA sequence: TGTGCCAGCAGCCGACAGCCGAGCTCTGGAAACACCATATATTTT. Full variable domain (missing parts from reference TRBV11-2 and TRBJ1-3): EAGVAQSPRYKIIEKRQSVAFWCNPISGHATLYWYQQILGQGPKLLIQFQNNGVVDDSQLPKDRFSAERLKGVDSTLKIQPAKLEDSAVYLCASSRQPSSGNTIYFGEGSWLTVV.